The sequence of this T cell receptor (beta chain) was determined in a study of vaccination and CD4 T cells after COVID-19. Overall study: Spike peptides, overlapping and drawn from SARS-CoV-2, HCoV-NL63, HCoV-OC43 and HCoV-229E, were used to stimulate cells.

Cultured CD4+ T cell DNA underwent sequencing with the Oncomine TCR Beta short-read assay. From the PCR reads, TCRdb called clonotypes with MiXCR, one entry per CDR3 protein. The sample has approximately 16,000 distinct CDR3 sequences, roughly 50% seen once. Treatment indicated: approximately nine-day PBMC culture with coronavirus spike peptide pools or control peptides (ViraFEST assay). ViraFEST sequenced TCRs after peptide-pool expansion of antigen-specific T cells. Turning to this clonotype: Its cognate antigen is unknown.

This CDR3 region has 17 residues. The chain employs TRBV21-1 and TRBJ1-1; TRBD1, as called in the table, went unchecked against the DNA. TRBV21-1 is assigned pseudogene status. Sequenced input: CD4+ T cells from blood, cultured in vitro. The clonotype originates from a human donor who had recovered from COVID-19. The CDR3 region is CASSKGLGQGSPYEAFF. CDR3 DNA: TGTGCCAGCAGCAAAGGTCTGGGACAGGGCAGCCCTTATGAAGCTTTCTTT.